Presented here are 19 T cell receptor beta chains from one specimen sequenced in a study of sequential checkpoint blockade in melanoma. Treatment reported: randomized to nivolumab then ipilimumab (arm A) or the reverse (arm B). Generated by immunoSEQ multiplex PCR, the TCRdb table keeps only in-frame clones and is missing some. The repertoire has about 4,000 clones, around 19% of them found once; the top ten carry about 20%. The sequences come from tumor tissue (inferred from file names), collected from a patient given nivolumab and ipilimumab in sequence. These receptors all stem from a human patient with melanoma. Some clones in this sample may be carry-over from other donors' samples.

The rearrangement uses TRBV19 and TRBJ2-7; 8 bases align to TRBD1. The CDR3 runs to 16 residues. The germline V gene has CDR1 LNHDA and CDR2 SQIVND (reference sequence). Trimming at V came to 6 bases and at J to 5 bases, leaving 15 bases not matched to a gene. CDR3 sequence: CASRALAQGAGNEQYF. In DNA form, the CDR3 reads TGTGCCAGTAGGGCCCTCGCGCAGGGGGCGGGGAACGAGCAGTACTTC.

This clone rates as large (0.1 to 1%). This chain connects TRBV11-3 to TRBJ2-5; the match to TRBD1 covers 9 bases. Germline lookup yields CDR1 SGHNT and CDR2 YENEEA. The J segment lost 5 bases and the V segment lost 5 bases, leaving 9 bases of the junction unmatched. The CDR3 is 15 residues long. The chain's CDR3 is CASSPWDRVEETQYF. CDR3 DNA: TGTGCCAGCAGCCCCTGGGACAGGGTGGAGGAGACCCAGTACTTC.

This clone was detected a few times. Here the CDR3 DNA reads TGTGCCAGTAGTATCCAGGGGGGCACTGAAGCTTTCTTT. Protein: CASSIQGGTEAFF. The rearrangement uses TRBV19 and TRBJ1-1, with 7 bases matching TRBD1. J was trimmed by 4 bases and V by 3 bases; bases with no gene match: 2. Germline V gene lookup returns CDR1 LNHDA and CDR2 SQIVND (reference sequence). The CDR3 is 13 amino acids. Drawing the rest from reference TRBV19 and TRBJ1-1, the complete variable domain is DGGITQSPKYLFRKEGQNVTLSCEQNLNHDAMYWYRQDPGQGLRLIYYSQIVNDFQKGDIAEGYSVSREKKESFPLTVTSAQKNPTAFYLCASSIQGGTEAFFGQGTRLTVV.

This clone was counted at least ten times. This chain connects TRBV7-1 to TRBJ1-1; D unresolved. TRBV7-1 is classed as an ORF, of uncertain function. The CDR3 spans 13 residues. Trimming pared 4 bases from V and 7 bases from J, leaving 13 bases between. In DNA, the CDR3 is TGTGCCAGCAGCTTAAACTCGGCAGGTGAAGCTTTCTTT. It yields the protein CASSLNSAGEAFF.

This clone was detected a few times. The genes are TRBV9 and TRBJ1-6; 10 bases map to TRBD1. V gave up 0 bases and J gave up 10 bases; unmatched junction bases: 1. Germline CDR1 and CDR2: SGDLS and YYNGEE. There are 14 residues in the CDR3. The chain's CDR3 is CASSVGTGGSPLHF. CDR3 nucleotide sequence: TGTGCCAGCAGCGTAGGGACAGGGGGGTCACCCCTCCACTTT.

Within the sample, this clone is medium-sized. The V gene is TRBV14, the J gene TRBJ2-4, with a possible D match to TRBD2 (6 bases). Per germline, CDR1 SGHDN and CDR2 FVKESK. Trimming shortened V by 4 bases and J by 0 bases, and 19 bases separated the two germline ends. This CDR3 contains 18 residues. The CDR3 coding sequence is TGTGCCAGCAGCCCAGACCGGGACTCTCCTATAGCCAAAAACATTCAGTACTTC. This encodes CASSPDRDSPIAKNIQYF.

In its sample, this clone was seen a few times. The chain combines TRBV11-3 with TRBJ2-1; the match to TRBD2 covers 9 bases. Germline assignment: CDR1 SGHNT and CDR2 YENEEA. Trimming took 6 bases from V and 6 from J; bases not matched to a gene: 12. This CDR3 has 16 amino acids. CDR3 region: CASSYGPSGGRNEQFF. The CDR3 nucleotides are TGTGCCAGCAGTTATGGGCCCAGCGGGGGGCGCAATGAGCAGTTCTTC. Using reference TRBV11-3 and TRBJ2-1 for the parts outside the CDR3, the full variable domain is EAGVVQSPRYKIIEKKQPVAFWCNPISGHNTLYWYLQNLGQGPELLIRYENEEAVDDSQLPKDRFSAERLKGVDSTLKIQPAELGDSAVYLCASSYGPSGGRNEQFFGPGTRLTVL.

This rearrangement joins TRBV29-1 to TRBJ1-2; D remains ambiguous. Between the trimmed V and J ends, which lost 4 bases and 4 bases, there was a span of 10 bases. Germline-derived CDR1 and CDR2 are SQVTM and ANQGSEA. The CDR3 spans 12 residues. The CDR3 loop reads CSVGDRTYGYTF. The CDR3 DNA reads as TGCAGCGTTGGCGACCGGACCTATGGCTACACCTTC.

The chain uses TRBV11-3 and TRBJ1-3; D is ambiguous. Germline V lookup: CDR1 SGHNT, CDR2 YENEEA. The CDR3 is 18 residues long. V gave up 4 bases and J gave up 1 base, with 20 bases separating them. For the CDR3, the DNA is TGTGCCAGCAGCTCCCCCTCGTTGGGGATAGAATCTGGAAACACCATATATTTT. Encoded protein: CASSSPSLGIESGNTIYF.

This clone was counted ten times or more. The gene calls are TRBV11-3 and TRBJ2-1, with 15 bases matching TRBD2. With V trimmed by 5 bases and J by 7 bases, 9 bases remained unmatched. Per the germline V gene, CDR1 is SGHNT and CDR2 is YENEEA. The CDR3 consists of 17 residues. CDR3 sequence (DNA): TGTGCCAGCAGCCATGGACTAGCGGGGGGGCCTCGGAATGAGCAGTTCTTC. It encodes CASSHGLAGGPRNEQFF. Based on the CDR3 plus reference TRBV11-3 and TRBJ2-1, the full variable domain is EAGVVQSPRYKIIEKKQPVAFWCNPISGHNTLYWYLQNLGQGPELLIRYENEEAVDDSQLPKDRFSAERLKGVDSTLKIQPAELGDSAVYLCASSHGLAGGPRNEQFFGPGTRLTVL.

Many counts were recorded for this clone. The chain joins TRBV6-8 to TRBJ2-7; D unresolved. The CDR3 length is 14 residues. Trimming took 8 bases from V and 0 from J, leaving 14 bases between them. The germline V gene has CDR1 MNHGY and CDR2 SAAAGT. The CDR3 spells CASVNRYSSYEQYF. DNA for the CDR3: TGTGCCAGCGTAAATAGGTATAGCTCCTACGAGCAGTACTTC.

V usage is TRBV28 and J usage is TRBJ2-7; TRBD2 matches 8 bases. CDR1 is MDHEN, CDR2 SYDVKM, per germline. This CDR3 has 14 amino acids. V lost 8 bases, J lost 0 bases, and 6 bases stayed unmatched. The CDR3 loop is CASFPGGASYEQYF. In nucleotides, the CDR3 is TGTGCCAGCTTCCCCGGGGGGGCCTCCTACGAGCAGTACTTC. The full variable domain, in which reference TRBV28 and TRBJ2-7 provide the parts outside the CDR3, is DVKVTQSSRYLVKRTGEKVFLECVQDMDHENMFWYRQDPGLGLRLIYFSYDVKMKEKGDIPEGYSVSREKKERFSLILESASTNQTSMYLCASFPGGASYEQYFGPGTRLTVT.

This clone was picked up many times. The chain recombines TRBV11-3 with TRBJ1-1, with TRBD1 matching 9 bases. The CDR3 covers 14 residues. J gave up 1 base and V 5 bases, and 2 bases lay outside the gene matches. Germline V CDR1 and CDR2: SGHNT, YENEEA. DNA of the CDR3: TGTGCCAGCAGCGGGACAGGGCCGAACACTGAAGCTTTCTTT. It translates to CASSGTGPNTEAFF.

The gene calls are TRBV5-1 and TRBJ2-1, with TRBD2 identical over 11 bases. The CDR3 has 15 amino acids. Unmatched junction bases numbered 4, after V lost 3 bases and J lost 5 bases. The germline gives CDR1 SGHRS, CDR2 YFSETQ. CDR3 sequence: CASSSRLAGHNEQFF. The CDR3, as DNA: TGCGCCAGCAGCTCCAGACTAGCGGGGCACAATGAGCAGTTCTTC.

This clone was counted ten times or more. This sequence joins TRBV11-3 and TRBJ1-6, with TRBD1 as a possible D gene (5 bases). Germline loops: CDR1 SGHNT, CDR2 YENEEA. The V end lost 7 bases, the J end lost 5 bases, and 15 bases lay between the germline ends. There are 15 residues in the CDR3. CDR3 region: CASTVQGADNSPLHF. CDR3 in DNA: TGTGCCAGCACTGTCCAGGGAGCTGATAATTCACCCCTCCACTTT.

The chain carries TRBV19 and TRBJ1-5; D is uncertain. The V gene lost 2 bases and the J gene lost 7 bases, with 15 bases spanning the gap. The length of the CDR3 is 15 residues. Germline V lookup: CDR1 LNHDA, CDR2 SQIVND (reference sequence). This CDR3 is CASSISGSSGQPQHF. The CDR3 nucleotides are TGTGCCAGTAGTATAAGCGGCTCTTCGGGACAGCCCCAGCATTTT.

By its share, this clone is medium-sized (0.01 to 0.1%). The CDR3 loop reads CASSADGTANSPLHF. For the CDR3, the DNA is TGTGCCAGCAGCGCAGACGGGACAGCTAATTCACCCCTCCACTTT. The rearrangement uses TRBV9 and TRBJ1-6, with 7 bases lining up with TRBD1. Trimming cost V 3 bases and J 6 bases; bases outside gene matches: 6. Germline V gene data show CDR1 as SGDLS and CDR2 as YYNGEE. CDR3 length: 15 residues.

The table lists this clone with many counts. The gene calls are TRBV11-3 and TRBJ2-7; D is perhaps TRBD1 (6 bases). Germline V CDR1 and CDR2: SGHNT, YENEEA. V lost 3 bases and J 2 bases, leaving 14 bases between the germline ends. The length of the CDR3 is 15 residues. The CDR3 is CASSFTYRETYEQYF. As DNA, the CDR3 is TGTGCCAGCAGCTTTACGTACAGGGAGACCTACGAGCAGTACTTC.

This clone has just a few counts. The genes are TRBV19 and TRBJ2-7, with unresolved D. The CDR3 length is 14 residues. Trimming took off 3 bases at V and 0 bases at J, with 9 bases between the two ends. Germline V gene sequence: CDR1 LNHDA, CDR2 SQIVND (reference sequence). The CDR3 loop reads CASSIPGLSYEQYF. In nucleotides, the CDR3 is TGTGCCAGTAGTATCCCCGGCCTCTCCTACGAGCAGTACTTC.